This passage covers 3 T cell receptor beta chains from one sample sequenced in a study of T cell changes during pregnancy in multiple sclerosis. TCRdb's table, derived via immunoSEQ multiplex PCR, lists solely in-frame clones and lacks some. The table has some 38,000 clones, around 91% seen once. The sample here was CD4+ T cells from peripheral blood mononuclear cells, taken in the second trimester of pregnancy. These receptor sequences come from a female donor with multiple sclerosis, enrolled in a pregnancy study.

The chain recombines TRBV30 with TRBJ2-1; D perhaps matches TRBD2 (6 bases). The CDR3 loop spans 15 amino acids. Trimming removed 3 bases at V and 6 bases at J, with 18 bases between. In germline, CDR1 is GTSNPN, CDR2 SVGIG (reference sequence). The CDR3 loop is CAWSLRGGLSNEQFF. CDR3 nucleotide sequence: TGTGCCTGGAGCCTCCGGGGCGGACTAAGCAATGAGCAGTTCTTC.

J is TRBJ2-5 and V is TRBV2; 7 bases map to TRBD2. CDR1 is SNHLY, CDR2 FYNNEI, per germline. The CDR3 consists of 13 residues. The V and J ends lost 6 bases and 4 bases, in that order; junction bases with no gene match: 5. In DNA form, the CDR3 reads TGTGCCAGCAGCCCCCCGGGGGGAGAGACCCAGTACTTC. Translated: CASSPPGGETQYF.

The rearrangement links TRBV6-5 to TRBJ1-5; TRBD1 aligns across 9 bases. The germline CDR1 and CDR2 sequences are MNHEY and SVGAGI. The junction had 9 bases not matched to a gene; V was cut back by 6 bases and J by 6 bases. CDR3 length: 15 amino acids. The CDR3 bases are TGTGCCAGCAGCTCCGGGACAGGGTACGGTCAGCCCCAGCATTTT. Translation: CASSSGTGYGQPQHF.